These T cell receptor beta chains were read from a single sample in a study of Graves' ophthalmopathy and Graves' hyperthyroidism. TCRdb called the multiplex PCR reads again in MiXCR, with one record for every CDR3 protein. The sample records over 650,000 distinct CDR3 sequences, 35% to 45% being singletons. Sequencing was performed on peripheral blood. The source of these receptors is an adult man with Graves' ophthalmopathy. The conserved cysteine and the conserved F or W are not part of the CDR3 here. Fields, in order: CDR3 protein, V gene, J gene, clone size. Not every row has a clone size; where given, it reads once, few, many or a size class.

CDR3 protein: ASNLEGSRREQY
V gene: TRBV5-8
J gene: TRBJ2-7
clone size: many

CDR3 protein: ASSVGSASYEQY
V gene: TRBV9
J gene: TRBJ2-7
clone size: many

CDR3 protein: ASRLSGVGSGELF
V gene: TRBV12-3/TRBV12-4
J gene: TRBJ2-2
clone size: few

CDR3 protein: ASSQSGEKLF
V gene: TRBV7-9
J gene: TRBJ1-4
clone size: few

CDR3 protein: ASSLGQQVNQPQH
V gene: TRBV12-3/TRBV12-4
J gene: TRBJ1-5
clone size: many

CDR3 protein: ASSTEGRGSEQY
V gene: TRBV12-3/TRBV12-4
J gene: TRBJ2-7
clone size: many

CDR3 protein: AITQTVNTEAF
V gene: TRBV2
J gene: TRBJ1-1
clone size: -

CDR3 protein: ASSLAQGGGPISQPQH
V gene: TRBV7-9
J gene: TRBJ1-5
clone size: -

CDR3 protein: ASSELGQSEKLF
V gene: TRBV2
J gene: TRBJ1-4
clone size: many

CDR3 protein: ASIDRGIISGNTIY
V gene: TRBV19
J gene: TRBJ1-3
clone size: many

CDR3 protein: AITRNRPQDSPEAF
V gene: TRBV10-3
J gene: TRBJ1-1
clone size: many

CDR3 protein: ASSYSASAYEQY
V gene: TRBV2
J gene: TRBJ2-7
clone size: few

CDR3 protein: ATSSARSPSQPQH
V gene: TRBV15
J gene: TRBJ1-5
clone size: once

CDR3 protein: SYTPGSGQGHHNSPLH
V gene: TRBV29-1
J gene: TRBJ1-6
clone size: -

CDR3 protein: ASSLGRGSGEAF
V gene: TRBV7-6
J gene: TRBJ1-1
clone size: many

CDR3 protein: AISESIRLVGNQPQH
V gene: TRBV10-3
J gene: TRBJ1-5
clone size: many

CDR3 protein: ASSTLDRGASQETQY
V gene: TRBV2
J gene: TRBJ2-5
clone size: -

CDR3 protein: ASSLPPPQAGYQETQY
V gene: TRBV24-1
J gene: TRBJ2-5
clone size: -

CDR3 protein: ASSQGQGINSPLH
V gene: TRBV4-2
J gene: TRBJ1-6
clone size: many

CDR3 protein: AGALNTDTQY
V gene: TRBV2
J gene: TRBJ2-3
clone size: -

CDR3 protein: ASSVEPGQGLNTEAF
V gene: TRBV25-1
J gene: TRBJ1-1
clone size: many

CDR3 protein: AITGSRTVNTGELF
V gene: TRBV10-3
J gene: TRBJ2-2
clone size: many

CDR3 protein: ASSPGDPTGELF
V gene: TRBV4-1
J gene: TRBJ2-2
clone size: once

CDR3 protein: ASGARGGSYNEQF
V gene: TRBV2
J gene: TRBJ2-1
clone size: -

CDR3 protein: ASSFTIGGQAF
V gene: TRBV12-3/TRBV12-4
J gene: TRBJ1-1
clone size: few